This T cell receptor beta chain comes out of a study of regulatory T cells in long-lasting Graves disease (dated by TCRdb to the early 2020s). Turning to the overall study: Persistent Graves' disease was defined as persistently positive TSH receptor autoantibodies together with antithyroid drug treatment for over 5 years. Patients with persistent Graves' disease were compared with patients with newly diagnosed Graves' disease using TCR sequencing and RNA sequencing of peripheral blood. Persistent Graves' disease patients in the clinical cohort had taken antithyroid drugs for roughly ten years on average. A total of around 35 samples underwent TCR sequencing, from some 13 patients with persistent Graves' disease and some 20 patients with newly diagnosed Graves' disease. The study took place in China and was registered as a clinical trial. Study-wide findings and limitations: Sequencing and analysis were restricted to the TCR beta chain. A larger number of public clonotypes was shared among persistent patients (approximately 3,000) than among newly diagnosed patients (over 850). The study examined only peripheral blood because the primary lesion, thyroid tissue, could not be accessed. As a limitation, the authors acknowledged that the small sample size may reduce accuracy. Preferential use of TRBV28, TRBJ1-2 and TRBJ2-5 was observed in persistent disease, whereas TRBV20-1 and TRBJ2-1 were favored in newly diagnosed disease. Compared with newly diagnosed patients, patients with persistent Graves' disease had lower TCR Shannon entropy and fewer highly expanded clones, which suggests clonal expansion.

Receptor amplification or capture employed multiplex PCR. The listed sequencing device is Illumina HiSeq 4000. To build TCR beta libraries, CDR3 regions were amplified by Arm-PCR using iRepertoire HTBI primers. Gel purification was performed on PCR products prior to sequencing. The published analysis was carried out like this. Gene usage analysis of CDR3 amino acid clonotypes used the 50 to 70 TRBV and around 14 TRBJ segments found across samples. COPE and FqMerger were used to merge the filtered high-quality paired reads into contigs. Contigs were aligned with BLAST to IMGT TRBV, TRBD and TRBJ reference genes, and CDR3 was defined per IMGT. Any clonotype with a frequency above 0.1% was classified as a highly expanded clone. Shannon entropy served as the measure of repertoire diversity, while the Gini coefficient captured V-J evenness. Clonotypes shared by more than one individual were considered public. TCRdb reran the public reads through fastp at Q25 and MiXCR, keeping productive beta chains. CDR3 protein duplicates are merged, each entry listing the most common genes and DNA. It is TCRdb's table, rather than the study itself, that gives the V and J calls and clone size. The sample data list 650,000 to 850,000 distinct CDR3 sequences, and about 32% of these were observed just once. The ten largest account for about two fifths of the sample.

The time point label of this sample denotes: persistent/refractory GD, antithyroid drugs over 5 years with positive TRAb. For both TCR sequencing and RNA sequencing, RNA was extracted from PBMCs using TRIzol. The diagnosis of Graves' disease was made according to American Thyroid Association guidelines. Recruitment of patients was carried out at an endocrinology department in Xi'an, China. From each patient, 8 to 10 milliliters of peripheral blood was collected into an EDTA anticoagulant tube. Ficoll Paque Plus density gradient separation was used to isolate PBMCs, and no further T cell sorting was done. An Agilent 2100 Bioanalyzer and agarose gel were used to check RNA quality, while a NanoDrop 2000 measured RNA concentration. Points on this clonotype: Its antigen remains unidentified. No base quality values were provided; no much bigger clone lies one nucleotide off.

Reading the germline V gene (reference sequence) gives CDR1 MNHEY and CDR2 SMNVEV. Measured from the cysteine to the phenylalanine, the CDR3 is 15 residues long. The only DNA kept is the CDR3, 45 bases in frame from the first base. Trimming costs V 5 bases and J 2 bases, and their ends lie 16 bases apart. This chain is built from TRBV27 and TRBJ2-7; the D gene identity is not certain. This specimen was peripheral blood mononuclear cells (PBMCs), taken when the disease was refractory, from a patient treated with antithyroid drugs. This clonotype was obtained from a female donor with Graves disease. The nucleotide sequence reads as follows: TGTGCCAGCAGTCCGGAAGGACGGGCGACCTACGAGCAGTACTTC. The resulting protein is CASSPEGRATYEQYF.